This entry describes one T cell receptor beta chain. What antigen it recognizes has not been identified. Base qualities are not recorded, but no much larger clone differs from it by a single base. The data derive from a study of cytomegalovirus exposure and HLA in healthy donors (TCRdb year 2017). General notes on the study: An earlier analysis of some 500 of the donors reported approximately 270 Gb of sequence data and around 120 million unique TCR beta sequences from approximately 180 million T cells. The number of typed donors differed by locus: roughly 629-630 for A, B, C, DRB1 and DQB1; some 500 for DQA1; fewer than 610 for DPA1; and about 470 for DPB1. To decide whether each TCR beta V gene segment behaved as functional or pseudogenic, an earlier analysis of over 500 of the donors relied on high-throughput TCR beta sequencing. HLA typing included class I and class II loci at four-digit resolution. About 300 gigabases of sequencing data and tens of millions of unique TCR sequences were included in an early release covering under 650 HLA-typed donors. Because of strong linkage in the cohort, 5 or 6 DR-DQ haplotypes were treated as single units for association and clustering. Every repertoire in the discovery cohort had been generated on one and the same sequencing platform. The genetic ancestry cluster associated with self-reported Caucasian donors included around 76% of the approximately 430 genotyped donors. In a later genetic analysis, genome-wide SNP genotypes for about 55% of the roughly 700 donors were used, and that subset was treated as a discovery cohort. To study patterns of TCR occurrence, a later analysis re-analyzed previously published TCR beta repertoires from 550 to 800 donors and added high-resolution HLA genotyping. Among a few hundred genotyped donors of the cohort, an average of approximately 250,000 unique TCR beta nucleotide sequences were sequenced per donor, roughly 20% of them non-productive. Using immunosequencing, the study profiled T cell repertoires from 666 subjects and related those repertoires to cytomegalovirus serostatus. Rather than drawing on any new phenotypic data, the later analysis identified candidate immune exposures from TCR beta sequences and the way those sequences occurred across donors. A separate validation cohort of more than 100 different subjects was used in addition to the 666-subject first cohort. To predict cytomegalovirus infection status, the study combined high-throughput TCR immunosequencing, statistical association of individual TCRs with disease status, and machine learning. The study was designed to test whether signatures of past pathogen exposure could be identified by cataloging public T cell receptors. Donor age, sex, ethnicity and CMV serostatus were compiled alongside the repertoire data. The paper as a whole reports these results and caveats: Strong co-occurrence of HLA alleles, especially DR and DQ, made assigning TCR associations to individual alleles difficult. Because counts were too low, more than 15 rarely observed V segments, including chromosome 9 orphons, were excluded from the earlier analysis of some 590 of the donors. CMV serostatus was the only immune exposure information available for the cohort. V-gene and J-gene trimming of TCR beta chains was associated with a missense DCLRE1C variant in a later genetic analysis, and the association was replicated in an independent cohort. Because HLA typing was missing for some donors at each locus, association tests included only the typed subset. Most CMV-associated TCR beta chains appeared to be HLA-restricted in a later analysis, and the HLA associations seemed to be driven largely by CMV exposure. A group of highly shared sequence variants was considered likely to be a technical artifact of the sequencing pipeline. It was suggested by the authors that the approach could potentially be generalized to other disease states and immunological phenotypes. A later analysis found that HLA-associated TCR beta chains were more clonally expanded and had lower generation probabilities than equally common non-associated chains. A further reported finding was that TCR beta sequences accurately predicted the HLA-A and HLA-B alleles for most subjects in the first cohort. A later analysis found that TCR association rates varied across HLA loci, with DRB1 alleles showing the most associated TCRs and HLA-C alleles the fewest. The classifier was reported to diagnose cytomegalovirus status with high specificity and sensitivity in both the original and validation cohorts. Correlated functional status among segregating V segments might reflect linkage disequilibrium, but an unknown experimental factor could not be ruled out. The study listed around 160 TCR beta chains as associated with cytomegalovirus. The cohort was sequenced for TCR beta chains only, and without alpha or paired-chain data the features that could be detected were limited. In an earlier analysis of a few hundred of the donors, most TCR beta V segments were observed in productive rearrangements about 87% or about 30% of the time, broadly matching IMGT annotations. At a false discovery rate of 0.05, a later analysis linked 16,000 or so TCR beta sequences to specific HLA alleles. A few of the identified cytomegalovirus-associated TCR beta chains were confirmed in vitro to be specific for cytomegalovirus antigens. Several of the top co-occurrence clusters appeared to be linked to parvovirus B19, influenza, CMV and Epstein-Barr virus, according to a later analysis. Roughly uniform sequencing depth across donors was assumed in presence/absence analyses, although this assumption may not hold. A later genetic analysis reported fewer N-insertions in productive TCRs among donors in an Asian-associated ancestry cluster than the roughly 620-donor mean. Across donors, most TCR sequences were observed very rarely, whereas some public TCRs were present in many individuals.

Library prep was done by the immunoSEQ multiplex PCR assay. For the multiplex PCR, a mixture combining 60 forward primers for TCR Vbeta segments and 13 reverse primers for TCR Jbeta segments was used. The CDR3 region of rearranged TCR beta genes was amplified from genomic DNA with a multiplex PCR assay. The Illumina HiSeq System was used to sequence the amplified TCR beta libraries as 87-base-pair reads. As for how the authors treated the data: In a later analysis, some 80 million unique TCR beta chains were counted across the approximately 640 repertoires, and around 10 million of these chains were shared by at least two donors. Raw reads were error-corrected and collapsed into unique sequences with a nearest-neighbor algorithm that merged closely related sequences to remove PCR and sequencing errors. To assign V, D and J gene segments, CDR3 sequences were aligned to IMGT reference sequences. For a sequence to be retained, at least a six-nucleotide match to both a V gene segment and a J gene segment was required. A rearrangement counted as productive if the CDR3 had no stop codons and remained in frame with V and J, and every other rearrangement counted as non-productive. Following IMGT convention, CDR3 was defined as the stretch from the second conserved V-encoded cysteine up to the conserved J-encoded phenylalanine. In an earlier analysis of more than 550 of the donors, sequences lacking an unambiguous match to a single V gene segment were excluded. In an earlier analysis of 450 to 700 of the donors, V segments were called functional above 56.7% productive rearrangements and were called segregating when the between-donor standard deviation exceeded 5%. A statistical classification framework was built to diagnose cytomegalovirus status from the catalog of TCR beta chain sequences. In a later analysis, V and J genes were assigned by comparing TCR nucleotide sequences against IMGT/GENE-DB human TR gene sequences. In a later analysis, CDR3 sequences and most-parsimonious VDJ recombination scenarios were assigned using the TCRdist pipeline. In a later analysis, each TCR beta chain was defined by its CDR3 amino acid sequence together with its V-gene family, and reads lacking a unique V-gene family were excluded. To address suspected cross-contamination and a sequencing artifact, a later analysis removed 450 to 700 highly shared, low-generation-probability nucleotide sequences. In a later analysis, a clonal expansion index for each public chain was calculated from normalized within-repertoire ranks of inferred template counts. In a later analysis, generation probabilities were computed with a VDJ recombination model fitted to out-of-frame rearrangements, and the resulting probabilities were checked against IGoR. Hypergeometric tests were used in a later analysis to score TCR-TCR, TCR-HLA and TCR-CMV co-occurrence, with a repertoire-size bias correction applied to the TCR pairs. A later analysis estimated false discovery rates by permuting HLA or CMV assignments 20 times. In a later analysis, co-occurring TCRs were grouped with DBSCAN, and TCRdist sequence similarity was added when clustering was performed within HLA-allele-positive subsets. For co-occurrence clustering, repertoires with fewer than 30,000 or more than 120,000 public chains were excluded, along with five repertoires with anomalous nucleotide sharing. This immuneACCESS table, as held by TCRdb, lists in-frame sequences with V and J called but not all clones. Of the missing ones, under half trace to an unresolved V gene in checked studies; the others have no known cause. V and J calls and clone size are those listed in that table; D and trimming were worked out from the DNA. The sample table records 75,000 to 90,000 clones; around 79% of these occur just once. The top ten clonotypes cover around an eighth of the sample.

The cohort consisted of fewer than 700 healthy bone marrow donors. At the time of sampling, every cohort member was nominally healthy, though immune exposures that went unrecorded were likely present. CMV serostatus was positive for 250 to 300 and negative for about half of the 666 cohort members, and was not recorded for this donor. A peripheral blood sample was collected from each donor, and TCR beta sequencing was performed on peripheral blood mononuclear cells. The Qiagen DNeasy Blood Extraction Kit was used to extract genomic DNA from the blood cell samples. The sequencing input was PBMCs. This receptor was identified in a human donor in good health.

The nucleotides read TGTGCCAGTGGGGAAGGGGGTCCCTACGAGCAGTACTTC. It encodes CASGEGGPYEQYF. Here the chain combines TRBV19 and TRBJ2-7; TRBD1 might be the D gene, on 6 matching bases. Its CDR3 holds 13 amino acids, cysteine through phenylalanine. The kept DNA is CDR3 alone, 39 bases in frame from the first base. V and J are truncated by 8 bases and 2 bases respectively, leaving an intervening sequence of 13 bases. According to the germline V gene (reference sequence), CDR1 reads LNHDA and CDR2 reads SQIVND.